Included here is one T cell receptor (beta chain) sequence, with context. Its specificity is not known. Here immunoSEQ multiplex PCR was the method, and the copy in TCRdb shows in-frame clones only, minus some. Seen here are a few hundred thousand clones, 90% observed once, and the top ten hold 0.35% to 0.4%. The sample originates from a study of cytomegalovirus exposure and HLA in healthy donors. As for the study in general: The same platform used for the approximately 670 first-cohort repertoires was also used for the 120 or so validation repertoires, as a later analysis reported. Overall study findings and caveats: TCR beta chains numbering under 200 were designated cytomegalovirus-associated.

V trimming: 6 bases; J trimming: 5 bases; junction bases outside the gene matches: 7. CDR3 length: 14 amino acids. CDR1 is SEHNR and CDR2 is FQNEAQ in the germline V gene (reference sequence). Sample: PBMCs. The receptor was isolated from a woman in her late teens or twenties in good health and CMV-seronegative. The J gene is TRBJ2-5, the V gene TRBV7-9; 9 positions agree with TRBD1. CDR3: CASSYRGPPETQYF. The CDR3 DNA follows: TGTGCCAGCAGTTACAGGGGGCCCCCCGAGACCCAGTACTTC.